Below are 6 T cell receptor beta chains sequenced from a single sample in a study of blood T cell repertoires in COVID-19. Sequenced by immunoSEQ multiplex PCR; TCRdb stores in-frame clones only, minus some. The repertoire holds 200,000 to 250,000 clones, with 80% as singletons. The specimen was peripheral blood. Receptor source: a woman between 70 and 85 years old with acute or convalescent COVID-19.

This clone appeared a few times. The chain links TRBV5-6 to TRBJ1-5; D gene ambiguous. Per germline, CDR1 SGHDT and CDR2 YYEEEE. Trimming stripped 1 base from V and 4 bases from J, with 12 bases between. The CDR3 runs to 15 residues. DNA of the CDR3: TGTGCCAGCAGCTTGCGTTGGGCCCTGAATCAGCCCCAGCATTTT. This gives the protein CASSLRWALNQPQHF.

The rearrangement joins TRBV10-3 to TRBJ2-7, with TRBD2 matching 8 bases. Trimming took 7 bases from V and 3 from J; bases not matched to a gene: 11. The CDR3 sequence is 15 residues long. Germline assignment: CDR1 ENHRY and CDR2 SYGVKD. CDR3 sequence reads: CAINDPTSGSYEQYF. CDR3 DNA sequence: TGTGCCATCAACGATCCCACTAGCGGCAGCTACGAGCAGTACTTC.

In DNA form, the CDR3 reads TGCGCCAGCAGCTTACCGGGCACCAGCGGGGGGTTCAATGAGCAGTTCTTC. It translates to CASSLPGTSGGFNEQFF. The chain is built from TRBV5-1 and TRBJ2-1; TRBD2 matches 9 bases. The J segment lost 6 bases and the V segment lost 2 bases, leaving 12 bases of the junction unmatched. Looked up from germline, CDR1 is SGHRS and CDR2 is YFSETQ. The CDR3 is 17 amino acids. Combining the CDR3 with reference TRBV5-1 and TRBJ2-1 gives the whole variable domain KAGVTQTPRYLIKTRGQQVTLSCSPISGHRSVSWYQQTPGQGLQFLFEYFSETQRNKGNFPGRFSGRQFSNSRSEMNVSTLELGDSALYLCASSLPGTSGGFNEQFFGPGTRLTVL.

The V call is TRBV9, the J call TRBJ2-5, with 16 bases lining up with TRBD2. Per the germline V gene, CDR1 is SGDLS and CDR2 is YYNGEE. CDR3 length: 17 residues. Unmatched junction bases numbered 8, after V lost 4 bases and J lost 5 bases. In nucleotides, the CDR3 is TGTGCCAGCAGCAAAGGGACTAGCGGGAGGGGGCCGGAGACCCAGTACTTC. Encoded protein: CASSKGTSGRGPETQYF.

The V call is TRBV5-1, the J call TRBJ2-7; D ambiguous. CDR3 size: 14 residues. CDR1 is SGHRS and CDR2 is YFSETQ in the germline V gene. The V end was cut by 0 bases, the J end by 0 bases, with 7 bases between. Here the CDR3 reads CASSLGPSSYEQYF. The CDR3 DNA is TGCGCCAGCAGCTTGGGCCCCAGCTCCTACGAGCAGTACTTC.

The chain employs TRBV3-1 (or the pseudogene TRBV3-2) and TRBJ2-7; possible D gene TRBD1, 5 bases. CDR3 length: 13 residues. V was cut by 0 bases and J by 6 bases, with 9 bases left in between. The V gene's germline CDR1 is LGHDT and CDR2 YNNKEL (reference sequence). CDR3 sequence reads: CASSQDHQGEQYF. In DNA, the CDR3 is TGTGCCAGCAGCCAAGATCACCAGGGCGAGCAGTACTTC.